This T cell receptor beta chain originates from a study of beta chain features in type 1 diabetes. Study at large: Healthy donors and patients had similar age, gender and cell yields. Study results and caveats: Researchers report that Type 1 diabetes patients had moderately but significantly shorter TCRB CDR3s across all four CD4+ subsets.

Purities in excess of 95% were seen in all sorted populations. A word on this clone: The antigen remains unidentified.

Sequenced material consisted of expressed TCRB transcripts (all of the isolated RNA was reverse transcribed). Produced via immunoSEQ multiplex PCR; TCRdb's table is partial and in-frame only. Of approximately 140,000 clones listed, roughly 10% are singletons. The V end lost 4 bases, the J end lost 5 bases, and 20 bases lay between the germline ends. The CDR3 has 16 residues. The receptor was derived from a man aged 25-45 years with type 1 diabetes. The chain couples TRBV23-1 to TRBJ1-2; D uncertain. TRBV23-1 is classed as an ORF, of uncertain function. The sample taken for sequencing was central memory CD4+ T cells from blood. This CDR3 is CASSPPGEARLYGYTF. The CDR3 DNA reads as TGCGCCAGCAGTCCGCCCGGGGAGGCAAGGTTGTATGGCTACACCTTC.